The clone carrying this TCR beta chain has ten or more counts. The antigen is undetermined. Hyperthyroidism had been newly diagnosed in patients aged 18 to 65, and its duration was under 2 months. Patients having uncontrolled infection, another autoimmune disease, pregnancy or lactation were not included. The data stem from a study of T cells in Graves' hyperthyroidism and ophthalmopathy. General study points: Ophthalmopathy stood apart from stable hyperthyroidism in a 13 V-J model.

Germline loops: CDR1 PRHDT, CDR2 FYEKMQ (reference sequence). J lost 6 bases, V lost 6 bases, and 3 bases had no gene match. The CDR3 loop spans 12 amino acids. Amplification targeted TCR beta CDR3 regions from RNA transcripts. HTBI primers were the set used in a first-round RT-PCR of the TCR CDR3. One entry per CDR3 protein, called by TCRdb with MiXCR from the multiplex PCR reads. The table includes a few hundred thousand distinct CDR3 sequences, approximately 14% detected once. The receptor comes from a woman younger than 30 with Graves' hyperthyroidism. What was sequenced was blood. The chain carries TRBV13 and TRBJ1-2; TRBD1 matches at 8 bases. The CDR3 DNA is TGTGCCAGCAGTACGACAGGGGATGGCTACACCTTC. Protein: CASSTTGDGYTF.